Presented here are 21 T cell receptor beta chains from one specimen sequenced in a study of cytomegalovirus exposure and HLA in healthy donors. The PCR ran on 60 Vbeta and 13 Jbeta primers. Assay: immunoSEQ multiplex PCR; the TCRdb copy retains only in-frame clones and omits some. The table shows 160,000 or so clones, with 65% to 80% occurring only once. The sequenced material came from PBMCs. The receptors stem from a middle-aged woman in good health and CMV-seropositive.

V gene TRBV2 combines with J gene TRBJ1-4, with 8 bases lining up with TRBD1. This CDR3 contains 12 residues. J lost 11 bases, V lost 3 bases, and 2 bases had no gene match. Germline loops: CDR1 SNHLY, CDR2 FYNNEI. The CDR3 nucleotides read TGTGCCAGCAGTGACGACAGGGGTAAACTGTTTTTT. Encoded protein: CASSDDRGKLFF.

The chain carries TRBV5-3 and TRBJ2-1, with 8 bases matching TRBD1. TRBV5-3 is designated an ORF whose function remains uncertain. This CDR3 comprises 20 residues. Trimming removed 1 base from V and 7 bases from J; junction bases left unmatched: 22. The CDR3 DNA follows: TGTGCCAGAAGCTTGAGGATTGGCCTGCAATCAGGGGGCGCTTTTAATGAGCAGTTCTTC. As protein: CARSLRIGLQSGGAFNEQFF.

Remarks on this clone: One junction end does not reproduce the germline sequence, and a read error may be involved. CDR3 coding DNA: TGTTCCAGCAGCCCCAACCGACAGTTCTCTGGGGCCAACGTCCTGACTTTC. Its translation is CSSSPNRQFSGANVLTF. The chain recombines TRBV7-9 with TRBJ2-6, with a tentative D call TRBD1 (5 bases). The CDR3 is 17 residues long. Looked up from germline, CDR1 is SEHNR and CDR2 is FQNEAQ (reference sequence).

The chain joins TRBV6-5 to TRBJ2-2, with 7 nucleotides matching TRBD1. The CDR3 is 14 amino acids. Germline CDR1 and CDR2: MNHEY and SVGAGI. With V trimmed by 6 bases and J by 5 bases, 6 bases remained unmatched. CDR3: CASRRQGGTGELFF. CDR3 nucleotides: TGTGCCAGCAGGAGACAGGGTGGGACCGGGGAGCTGTTTTTT.

This clone occurred once. The rearrangement joins TRBV19 to TRBJ2-7, with D maybe TRBD1 (7 bases). The V gene lost 6 bases and the J gene lost 1 base, with 22 bases spanning the gap. The V gene's germline CDR1 is LNHDA and CDR2 SQIVND (reference sequence). The CDR3 length is 17 residues. CDR3 bases: TGTGCCAGTAGCACAAATGGGAGGTCAGGGGGATCCTACGAGCAGTACTTC. It codes for CASSTNGRSGGSYEQYF.

The J gene is TRBJ2-1, the V gene TRBV6-5, with 9 bases fitting TRBD2. V lost 5 bases, J lost 10 bases, and 12 bases stayed unmatched. CDR3 length equals 15 residues. CDR1 and CDR2 from the germline V gene are MNHEY and SVGAGI. The CDR3 loop is CASSKSGGQSNEQFF. The CDR3 nucleotides read TGTGCCAGCAGTAAGAGCGGGGGGCAGTCCAACGAGCAGTTCTTC.

The chain carries TRBV5-4 and TRBJ1-4; D is unresolved. Per germline, CDR1 SGHNT and CDR2 YYREEE (reference sequence). This CDR3 spans 14 amino acids. V was trimmed by 0 bases and J by 5 bases, leaving 8 bases between them. This chain's CDR3 is CASSLDRENEKLFF. CDR3 bases: TGTGCCAGCAGCTTGGACCGGGAAAATGAAAAACTGTTTTTT.

This clone showed up just once. V is TRBV5-4 and J is TRBJ2-2; 9 positions match TRBD1. Germline CDR1 SGHNT, CDR2 YYREEE (reference sequence). The CDR3 length is 15 residues. Germline trimming cut 7 bases from V and 3 bases from J; bases unmatched to any gene: 7. In DNA, the CDR3 is TGTGCCAGCCACAGGGACAGGGCCTACACCGGGGAGCTGTTTTTT. Protein: CASHRDRAYTGELFF.

V usage is TRBV6-5 and J usage is TRBJ1-2, with unresolved D. In germline, CDR1 is MNHEY, CDR2 SVGAGI. CDR3 length: 15 residues. Deletions cut 0 bases from V and 4 bases from J, with 12 bases between. DNA for the CDR3: TGTGCCAGCAGTTACTCGAGGGCGACCTCCTATGGCTACACCTTC. Its protein is CASSYSRATSYGYTF.

A few counts support this clone. V usage is TRBV5-4 and J usage is TRBJ2-2; tentative D call: TRBD1 (5 bases). V lost 2 bases and J 8 bases, leaving 10 bases between the germline ends. Germline assignment: CDR1 SGHNT and CDR2 YYREEE (reference sequence). The CDR3 sequence is 13 residues long. CDR3 protein: CASSFVQGGELFF. CDR3 sequence (DNA): TGTGCCAGCAGCTTCGTTCAGGGAGGGGAGCTGTTTTTT. Complete variable domain (other parts from reference TRBV5-4 and TRBJ2-2): ETGVTQSPTHLIKTRGQQVTLRCSSQSGHNTVSWYQQALGQGPQFIFQYYREEENGRGNFPPRFSGLQFPNYSSELNVNALELDDSALYLCASSFVQGGELFFGEGSRLTVL.

The chain has TRBV15 and TRBJ1-2, with D unclear. V shed 1 base and J shed 6 bases, with 9 bases lying between them. Germline V gene lookup returns CDR1 LNHNV and CDR2 YYDKDF (reference sequence). The length of the CDR3 is 13 residues. This chain's CDR3 is CATSRALEHGYTF. As DNA, the CDR3 is TGTGCCACCAGCAGAGCCCTCGAGCATGGCTACACCTTC.

The CDR3 DNA is TGTGCCAGCAGCTACTCACCTCGTTCACCCCTCCACTTT. Translation: CASSYSPRSPLHF. This rearrangement joins TRBV11-2 to TRBJ1-6; no firm D call. The CDR3 runs to 13 residues. The V end was cut by 4 bases, the J end by 9 bases, with 10 bases between. Germline V gene lookup returns CDR1 SGHAT and CDR2 FQNNGV.

The CDR3 loop is CASSLTEGAGNTIYF. The CDR3 DNA sequence: TGTGCCAGCAGCCTCACCGAGGGGGCTGGAAACACCATATATTTT. The chain uses TRBV5-6 and TRBJ1-3, with D maybe TRBD1 (6 bases). The germline CDR1 and CDR2 sequences are SGHDT and YYEEEE. V was pared by 4 bases and J by 2 bases, with 13 bases between. The CDR3 is 15 residues long.

The gene calls are TRBV2 and TRBJ2-3; 10 nucleotides agree with TRBD2. With V trimmed by 10 bases and J by 6 bases, 10 bases remained unmatched. This CDR3 is built from 14 residues. Germline V gene sequence: CDR1 SNHLY, CDR2 FYNNEI. The CDR3 is CAIKRGGLSDTQYF. The CDR3 DNA follows: TGTGCCATAAAGCGGGGGGGCCTTTCTGATACGCAGTATTTT.

This chain links TRBV28 with TRBJ2-7; unclear D gene. The CDR3 is 14 amino acids. Germline-derived CDR1 and CDR2 are MDHEN and SYDVKM. V lost 1 base to trimming and J lost 2 bases, with 9 bases between them. CDR3 bases: TGTGCCAGCAGTTTATATGGCAGTACCTACGAGCAGTACTTC. Translation: CASSLYGSTYEQYF.

This chain links TRBV18 with TRBJ1-2, with 7 bases aligning to TRBD1. The CDR3 is 12 amino acids. Germline-derived CDR1 and CDR2 are KGHSH and LQKENI. Losses at the gene ends were 4 bases for V and 8 bases for J; bases not matched to a gene: 4. CDR3 in amino acids: CASSHDRVGYTF. CDR3 in DNA: TGTGCCAGCTCACACGACAGGGTGGGCTACACCTTC.

The chain combines TRBV6-5 with TRBJ1-6, with 7 positions matching TRBD1. The CDR3 runs 13 residues. The ends lost 8 bases at V and 7 bases at J; junction bases unmatched: 5. Germline lookup yields CDR1 MNHEY and CDR2 SVGAGI. Here the CDR3 reads CASSGQLNSPLHF. As DNA, the CDR3 is TGTGCCAGCTCGGGACAGTTGAATTCACCCCTCCACTTT.

Concerning this clone itself: The junction differs from germline at one of its ends, possibly a read error. The chain employs TRBV19 and TRBJ2-6; D is possibly TRBD1 (5 bases). Germline loops: CDR1 LNHDA, CDR2 SQIVND (reference sequence). This CDR3 spans 15 amino acids. CDR3 in DNA: TGTGCCAGTAGTAGTGTCTTCTCTGGGGCCAACGGCCTGACTTTC. It specifies CASSSVFSGANGLTF.

The chain has TRBV5-1 and TRBJ2-3; 9 nucleotides line up with TRBD2. V dropped 6 bases and J dropped 3; count of bases not matched to a gene: 5. The CDR3 totals 14 residues. Germline V gene data show CDR1 as SGHRS and CDR2 as YFSETQ. The CDR3 protein is CASTAGGLTDTQYF. The CDR3 DNA reads TGCGCCAGCACCGCGGGGGGGCTAACAGATACGCAGTATTTT.

The rearrangement joins TRBV19 to TRBJ1-6, with D maybe TRBD1 (5 bases). Germline V lookup: CDR1 LNHDA, CDR2 SQIVND (reference sequence). This CDR3 region has 16 residues. V shed 7 bases and J shed 5 bases, with 18 bases lying between them. CDR3 nucleotide sequence: TGTGCCAGTACGGGGGGGACCGGGACGAATAATTCACCCCTCCACTTT. Translated: CASTGGTGTNNSPLHF.

The chain employs TRBV6-1 and TRBJ1-2; TRBD1 might be the D (5 bases). V lost 5 bases and J lost 6, with 13 bases in between. In germline, CDR1 is MNHNS, CDR2 SASEGT. The CDR3 runs to 13 residues. The CDR3 coding sequence is TGTGCCAGCAGTAAAACAGGAATTAATGGCTACACCTTC. Its protein product is CASSKTGINGYTF.